This TCR beta chain was identified in a study of OX40 agonist ivuxolimab in advanced cancers. General study results and limits: At 0.1 to 3.0 mg/kg and by week 6, clonal expansion occurred in CD4+ and CD8+ blood T cells.

As regards this clone: The antigen remains undetermined.

Sequencing used immunoSEQ multiplex PCR; TCRdb keeps in-frame clones, though not all of them. The sample shows some 64,000 clones, approximately 92% of them seen only once. This CDR3 is built from 13 residues. Germline loops: CDR1 LGHNA, CDR2 YSLEER. V was shortened by 1 base and J by 1 base, with 4 bases between the two germline ends. This TCR derives from an adult with an advanced solid tumor such as melanoma, head and neck, liver or kidney cancer. This material consisted of CD4+ or CD8+ T cells sorted from blood, taken in a trial of the OX40 agonist ivuxolimab. This sequence joins TRBV4-3 and TRBJ1-1; no firm D call. The chain's CDR3 is CASSQVTNTEAFF. In DNA, the CDR3 is TGCGCCAGCAGCCAAGTCACGAACACTGAAGCTTTCTTT.